The clone carrying this TCR beta chain appeared a few times. The antigen remains undetermined. The data were produced by immunoSEQ multiplex PCR, yet TCRdb's version contains in-frame clones alone and is incomplete. The sample yields 250,000 to 350,000 clones, 70% to 80% seen once. This sample stems from a study of cytotoxic CD8 clonotypes in ibrutinib-treated CLL. Study background: Researchers reported approximately twelve relapsed/refractory and about 14 treatment-naive patients, 17 to 18 of them IGHV unmutated. Points from the study as a whole: Clonality increased with ibrutinib response but returned toward baseline at progression. At the start, clonality exceeded age-matched healthy donors and followed circulating CD8+ T-cell counts.

CDR3 length equals 15 residues. The germline gives CDR1 SGHTA, CDR2 FQGNSA. V shed 2 bases and J shed 5 bases, with 16 bases lying between them. Source: PBMCs, taken at disease progression, from a patient treated with ibrutinib. The clonotype comes from a human donor with chronic lymphocytic leukemia. The chain employs TRBV7-2 and TRBJ2-7; no clear D. CDR3 loop: CASSLFGIQGDEQYF. CDR3 bases: TGTGCCAGCAGCTTATTCGGAATTCAAGGTGACGAGCAGTACTTC.